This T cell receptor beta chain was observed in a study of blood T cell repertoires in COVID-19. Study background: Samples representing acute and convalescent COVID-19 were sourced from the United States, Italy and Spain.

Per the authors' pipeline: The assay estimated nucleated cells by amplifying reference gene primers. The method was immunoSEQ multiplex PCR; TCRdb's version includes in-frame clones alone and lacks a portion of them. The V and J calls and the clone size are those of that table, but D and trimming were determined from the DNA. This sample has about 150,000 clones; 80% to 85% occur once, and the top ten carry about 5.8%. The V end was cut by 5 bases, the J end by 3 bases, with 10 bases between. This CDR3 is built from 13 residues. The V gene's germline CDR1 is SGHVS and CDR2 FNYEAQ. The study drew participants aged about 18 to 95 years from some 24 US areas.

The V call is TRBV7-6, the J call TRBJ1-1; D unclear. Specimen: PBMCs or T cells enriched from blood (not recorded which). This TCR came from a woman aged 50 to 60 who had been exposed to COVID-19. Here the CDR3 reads CASSPAEDTEAFF. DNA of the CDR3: TGTGCCAGCAGCCCAGCGGAGGACACTGAAGCTTTCTTT.